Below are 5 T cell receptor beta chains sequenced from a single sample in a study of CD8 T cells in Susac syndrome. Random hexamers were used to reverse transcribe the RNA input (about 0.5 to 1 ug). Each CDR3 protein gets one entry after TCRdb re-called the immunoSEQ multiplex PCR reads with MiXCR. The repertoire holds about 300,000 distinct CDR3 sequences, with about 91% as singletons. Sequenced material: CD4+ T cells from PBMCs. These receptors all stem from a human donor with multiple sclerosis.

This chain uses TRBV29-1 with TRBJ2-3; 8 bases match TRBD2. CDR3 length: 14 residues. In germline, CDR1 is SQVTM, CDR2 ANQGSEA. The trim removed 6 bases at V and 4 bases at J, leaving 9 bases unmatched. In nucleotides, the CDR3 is TGCAGCGTCACTAGCGGTCGAGGGGCAGATACGCAGTATTTT. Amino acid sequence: CSVTSGRGADTQYF.

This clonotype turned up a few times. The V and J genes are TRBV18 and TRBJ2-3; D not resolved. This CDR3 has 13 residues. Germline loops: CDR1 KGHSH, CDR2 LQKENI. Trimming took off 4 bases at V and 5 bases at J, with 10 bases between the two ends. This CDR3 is CASSQAGVDTQYF. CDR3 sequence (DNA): TGTGCCAGCTCACAAGCAGGAGTAGATACGCAGTATTTT.

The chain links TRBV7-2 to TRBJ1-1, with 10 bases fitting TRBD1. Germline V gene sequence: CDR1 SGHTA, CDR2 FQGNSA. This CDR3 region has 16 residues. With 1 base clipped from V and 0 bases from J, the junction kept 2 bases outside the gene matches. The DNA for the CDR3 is TGTGCCAGCAGCTTAGTGGGACAGGGGATGAACACTGAAGCTTTCTTT. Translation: CASSLVGQGMNTEAFF.

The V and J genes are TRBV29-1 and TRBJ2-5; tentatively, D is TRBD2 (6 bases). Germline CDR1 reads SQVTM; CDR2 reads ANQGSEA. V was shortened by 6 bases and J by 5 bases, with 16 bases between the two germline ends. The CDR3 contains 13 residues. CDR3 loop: CSVLRGREETQYF. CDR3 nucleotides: TGCAGCGTCCTCCGGGGCCGGGAGGAGACCCAGTACTTC.

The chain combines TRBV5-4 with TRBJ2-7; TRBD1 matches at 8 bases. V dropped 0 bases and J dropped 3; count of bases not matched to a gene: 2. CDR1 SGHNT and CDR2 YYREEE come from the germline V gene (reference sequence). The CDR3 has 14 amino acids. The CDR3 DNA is TGTGCCAGCAGCTTGGTGGGACAGGTCTACGAGCAGTACTTC. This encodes CASSLVGQVYEQYF.